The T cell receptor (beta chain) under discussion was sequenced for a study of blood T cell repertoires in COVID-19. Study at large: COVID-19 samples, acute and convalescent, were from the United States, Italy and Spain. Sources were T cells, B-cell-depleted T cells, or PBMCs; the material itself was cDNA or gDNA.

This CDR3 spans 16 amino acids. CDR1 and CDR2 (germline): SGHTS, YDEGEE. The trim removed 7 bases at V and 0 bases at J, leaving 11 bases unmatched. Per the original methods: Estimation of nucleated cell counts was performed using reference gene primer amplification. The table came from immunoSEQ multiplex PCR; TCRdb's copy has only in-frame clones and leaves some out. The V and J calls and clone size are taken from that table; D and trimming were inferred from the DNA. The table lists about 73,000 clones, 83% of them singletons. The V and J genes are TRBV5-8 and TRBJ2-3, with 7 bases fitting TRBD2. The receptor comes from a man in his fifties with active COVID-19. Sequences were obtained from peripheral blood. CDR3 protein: CASGTQLAKSTDTQYF. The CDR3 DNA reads TGTGCCAGCGGTACTCAACTAGCGAAAAGCACAGATACGCAGTATTTT.